A selection of T cell receptor beta chains follows, all from one sample in a study of regulatory T cells in long-lasting Graves disease. MiXCR, applied by TCRdb to the multiplex PCR reads, yields one record per CDR3 protein. The data contain roughly 610,000 distinct CDR3 sequences, 15% to 20% of them singletons. In addition, the sample was reused for a study of T cells in Graves' hyperthyroidism and ophthalmopathy.

The source material was peripheral blood mononuclear cells (PBMCs), sampled at new diagnosis, from a patient treated with antithyroid drugs. Source of these receptors: a man aged 18-30 years with Graves disease. The CDR3 runs from the conserved cysteine through the conserved F or W. A D gene is named only where the DNA matches it firmly. Not all rows give a size; the values are once, few, many and, for expanded clones, a class.

TRBJ2-1 few TRBD1 TRBV11-2 CASRGGNSYNEQFF TGTGCCAGCCGAGGGGGCAACTCCTACAATGAGCAGTTCTTC
TRBJ2-7 . . TRBV6-1 CATSKGRGIYEQYF TGTGCCACTTCAAAAGGAAGGGGGATCTACGAGCAGTACTTC
TRBJ2-3 many TRBD2 TRBV7-8 CASSPLAGGSVDTQYF TGTGCCAGCAGCCCTCTAGCGGGGGGGTCCGTGGATACGCAGTATTTT
TRBJ1-5 many . TRBV12-3/TRBV12-4 CASSLAGLVGQPQHF TGTGCCAGCAGTTTAGCAGGGTTGGTCGGGCAGCCCCAGCATTTT
TRBJ2-5 many . TRBV7-3 CASSLTGGFSSGTQYF TGTGCCAGCAGCTTAACCGGCGGATTTAGCAGTGGGACCCAGTACTTC
TRBJ2-1 many . TRBV30 CASPTRTGTNEQFF TGTGCCTCTCCTACACGAACAGGGACCAATGAGCAGTTCTTC
TRBJ2-7 many . TRBV30 CAWIHSRDIGHEQYF TGTGCCTGGATACACTCCCGAGACATAGGGCACGAGCAGTACTTC
TRBJ2-7 . . TRBV5-6 CASSPDFSTSYEQYF TGTGCCAGCAGCCCCGACTTCTCTACCTCCTACGAGCAGTACTTC
TRBJ1-1 many . TRBV27 CASSLKSLNTEAFF TGTGCCAGCAGTTTGAAGTCCTTGAACACTGAAGCTTTCTTT
TRBJ2-2 many TRBD2 TRBV3-1 CASSQGLAGSTGELFF TGTGCCAGCAGCCAAGGGCTAGCGGGAAGCACCGGGGAGCTGTTTTTT
TRBJ2-7 many . TRBV3-1 CASSNRLGVYEQYF TGTGCCAGCAGCAACAGACTAGGTGTCTACGAGCAGTACTTC